The 28 T cell receptor beta chains presented below share a single source sample, sequenced in a study of human T cells and chemical hapten exposure. Time point of the sample: pre-sensitization, week 0. Treatment: therapeutic diphenylcyclopropenone sensitization with weekly scalp DPC. TCRdb itself ran the RACE reads through MiXCR, one entry per CDR3 protein. This sample has under 45,000 distinct CDR3 sequences, with about 11% found just once. The source was whole blood, collected in connection with sensitization to the hapten diphenylcyclopropenone (DPC). The receptor set was obtained from a man aged 25-45 years with alopecia areata. Some clones in this sample may be carry-over from other donors' samples.

This chain joins TRBV5-5 and TRBJ1-6; TRBD1 agrees at 7 bases. Per the germline V gene, CDR1 is SGHKS and CDR2 is YYEKEE (reference sequence). The CDR3 loop spans 15 amino acids. V shed 0 bases, J shed 4 bases, and the junction held 1 base outside the gene matches. The CDR3 coding sequence is TGTGCCAGCAGCTTGGCGGGACAGTATAATTCACCCCTCCACTTT. Amino acids: CASSLAGQYNSPLHF.

Ten or more counts support this clonotype. This chain connects TRBV2 to TRBJ1-5; D remains ambiguous. Per germline, CDR1 SNHLY and CDR2 FYNNEI. The CDR3 is 15 residues long. The ends were cut back, 3 bases at V and 3 bases at J, with 12 bases in the middle. CDR3 sequence: CASSDRTEFNQPQHF. The CDR3 DNA sequence: TGTGCCAGCAGTGATAGAACAGAGTTCAATCAGCCCCAGCATTTT.

The chain links TRBV28 to TRBJ1-5; perhaps TRBD1 as D (6 bases). Looked up from germline, CDR1 is MDHEN and CDR2 is SYDVKM. The CDR3 is made up of 14 amino acids. V gave up 8 bases and J gave up 6 bases, with 17 bases separating them. CDR3 DNA sequence: TGTGCCAGCGGCTATTCAGGGGCGAGTCAGCCCCAGCATTTT. This gives the protein CASGYSGASQPQHF. The full variable domain, its missing parts supplied by reference TRBV28 and TRBJ1-5, is DVKVTQSSRYLVKRTGEKVFLECVQDMDHENMFWYRQDPGLGLRLIYFSYDVKMKEKGDIPEGYSVSREKKERFSLILESASTNQTSMYLCASGYSGASQPQHFGDGTRLSIL.

In its sample, this clonotype is medium-sized. V is TRBV20-1 and J is TRBJ2-7; 7 bases match TRBD2. From germline, CDR1 is DFQATT and CDR2 SNEGSKA (reference sequence). The CDR3 length is 14 residues. The CDR3: CRTQDQRGPYEQYV. CDR3 DNA sequence: TGCAGAACCCAAGACCAGCGGGGACCCTACGAGCAGTACGTC.

The V call is TRBV3-1, the J call TRBJ2-7; D remains ambiguous. Germline lookup yields CDR1 LGHDT and CDR2 YNNKEL (reference sequence). There are 12 residues in the CDR3. V was shortened by 0 bases and J by 4 bases, with 4 bases between the two germline ends. The CDR3 coding sequence is TGTGCCAGCAGCCAAGATGTATACGAGCAGTACTTC. Its protein product is CASSQDVYEQYF.

The table lists this clonotype with a few counts. J is TRBJ2-1 and V is TRBV12-3 or TRBV12-4; D gene ambiguous. This CDR3 spans 15 amino acids. The V gene lost 2 bases and the J gene lost 0 bases, with 8 bases spanning the gap. CDR3 coding DNA: TGTGCCAGCAGTTTAAGGGTTGGCTCCTACAATGAGCAGTTCTTC. It codes for CASSLRVGSYNEQFF.

Only a few counts were recorded for this clonotype. The chain recombines TRBV7-6 with TRBJ2-7, with D tentatively TRBD1 or TRBD2 (5 bases each). Germline loops: CDR1 SGHVS, CDR2 FNYEAQ. The CDR3 consists of 13 residues. V lost 1 base and J 6 bases, leaving 10 bases between the germline ends. The CDR3 sequence: CASSLGLGTEQYV. For the CDR3, the DNA is TGTGCCAGCAGCTTAGGTTTGGGGACCGAGCAGTACGTC.

The sample holds many counts of this clonotype. The V gene is TRBV3-1, the J gene TRBJ2-7; a possible D gene is TRBD1 (5 bases). The CDR3 consists of 18 residues. Germline CDR1 LGHDT, CDR2 YNNKEL (reference sequence). V was trimmed by 0 bases and J by 2 bases, leaving 20 bases between them. CDR3 nucleotides: TGTGCCAGCAGCCAAGATAGTCTGTTGGCAGGGCGACCCTACGAGCAGTACTTC. Protein product: CASSQDSLLAGRPYEQYF.

This clonotype was observed at least ten times. The chain is built from TRBV20-1 and TRBJ2-3; TRBD1 aligns across 7 bases. The CDR3 extends over 15 amino acids. Germline CDR1 reads DFQATT; CDR2 reads SNEGSKA (reference sequence). The V segment lost 6 bases and the J segment 0 bases; nucleotides outside the gene matches: 9. CDR3 protein: CSAQKRDRSTDTQYF. CDR3 sequence (DNA): TGCAGTGCGCAAAAACGGGACAGAAGCACAGATACGCAGTATTTT.

This clonotype was counted many times. The chain recombines TRBV5-1 with TRBJ2-1; 12 nucleotides line up with TRBD1. CDR1 and CDR2 (germline): SGHRS, YFSETQ. The CDR3 runs 16 residues. The V and J ends lost 4 bases and 15 bases, in that order; junction bases with no gene match: 17. CDR3: CASSRFETGTGGVGFF. The DNA for the CDR3 is TGCGCCAGCAGCCGTTTTGAGACCGGGACAGGGGGCGTAGGGTTCTTC.

This clonotype occurred many times. The CDR3: CASSHSGRAASYNEQFF. DNA for the CDR3: TGTGCCAGCAGCCATAGCGGGAGGGCCGCCTCCTACAATGAGCAGTTCTTC. The chain couples TRBV7-8 to TRBJ2-1; 11 nucleotides align to TRBD2. Germline V gene sequence: CDR1 SGHVS, CDR2 FQNEAQ. This CDR3 is built from 17 residues. The ends lost 5 bases at V and 0 bases at J; junction bases unmatched: 6.

This clonotype was recorded many times. The rearrangement links TRBV6-2 or TRBV6-3 to TRBJ1-4, with D unresolved. Trimming pared 6 bases from V and 11 bases from J, leaving 10 bases between. The CDR3 is 11 residues long. Per the germline V gene, CDR1 is MNHEY and CDR2 is SVGEGT. CDR3 amino acids: CASSGGLKLFF. CDR3 DNA sequence: TGTGCCAGCAGCGGTGGTTTGAAACTGTTTTTT.

The CDR3 DNA reads TGCGCCAGCAGCTTGGACCCTACCTATACAGGGGATACTGAAGCTTTCTTT. This codes for CASSLDPTYTGDTEAFF. The chain combines TRBV5-1 with TRBJ1-1; TRBD1 agrees at 7 bases. The V and J ends lost 0 bases and 5 bases, in that order; junction bases with no gene match: 13. The CDR3 length is 17 residues. Germline values: CDR1 SGHRS, CDR2 YFSETQ.

This clonotype was observed a few times. The V gene is TRBV20-1, the J gene TRBJ1-4; D is unresolved. The V end lost 3 bases, the J end lost 5 bases, and 16 bases lay between the germline ends. CDR3 size: 15 residues. Looked up from germline, CDR1 is DFQATT and CDR2 is SNEGSKA (reference sequence). DNA of the CDR3: TGCAGTGCTAGGAGACCGGCAACGAGGAATGAAAAACTGTTTTTT. It is translated as CSARRPATRNEKLFF.

This clonotype has only a few counts. The gene calls are TRBV12-2 and TRBJ2-7; TRBD2, the table's D call, lacks a check against the DNA. TRBV12-2 is labeled a pseudogene. The length of the CDR3 is 15 residues. CDR3: CASRVERRSSYEQYV. The CDR3, as DNA: TGTGCAAGTCGCGTCGAGCGGAGAAGCTCCTACGAGCAGTACGTC.

Remarks on this clonotype: Given a much more abundant clone one base away, this may be a read error. V gene TRBV9 combines with J gene TRBJ1-2, with D perhaps TRBD1 (6 bases). This CDR3 is 15 amino acids long. V lost 4 bases to trimming and J lost 8 bases, with 21 bases between them. Germline V gene data show CDR1 as SGDLS and CDR2 as YYNGEE. The CDR3 coding sequence is TGTGCCAGCAGCTCCCCGTCCCAGGGGAACCGGGGCTACACCTTC. Amino acid sequence: CASSSPSQGNRGYTF.

This chain joins TRBV5-1 and TRBJ1-2; a weak D match, TRBD1 (5 bases). Trimming removed 4 bases from V and 2 bases from J, with 9 bases in between. The CDR3 length is 13 residues. Germline CDR1 is SGHRS and CDR2 is YFSETQ. CDR3 nucleotides: TGCGCCAGCAGCCCCCAGGGAAACTATGGCTACACCTTC. As protein: CASSPQGNYGYTF.

This clonotype was recorded at least ten times. V usage is TRBV7-9 and J usage is TRBJ2-1, with D perhaps TRBD1 or TRBD2 (5 bases each). The CDR3 runs to 15 residues. The V and J ends lost 5 bases and 2 bases respectively, with 13 bases between them. Germline V gene lookup returns CDR1 SEHNR and CDR2 FQNEAQ (reference sequence). The CDR3 region has the DNA TGTGCCAGCAGCCTCGGGACGTCCACCTACAATGAGCAGTTCTTC. As protein: CASSLGTSTYNEQFF.

This clonotype was seen a handful of times. The rearrangement links TRBV27 to TRBJ1-1, with no clear D. Trimming shortened V by 5 bases and J by 5 bases, and 12 bases separated the two germline ends. Germline V gene sequence: CDR1 MNHEY, CDR2 SMNVEV (reference sequence). CDR3 length equals 13 residues. The CDR3 protein is CASSRGFGTEAFF. The DNA for the CDR3 is TGTGCCAGCAGTAGAGGGTTTGGGACTGAAGCTTTCTTT.

This clonotype was found many times. V is TRBV11-2 and J is TRBJ2-4; unclear D gene. Trimming removed 4 bases from V and 1 base from J, with 5 bases in between. The germline gives CDR1 SGHAT, CDR2 FQNNGV. This CDR3 is 13 amino acids long. The CDR3 loop is CASSYGAKNIQYF. CDR3 DNA sequence: TGTGCCAGCAGCTATGGGGCCAAAAACATTCAGTACTTC.

This clonotype has at least ten counts. The chain joins TRBV3-1 to TRBJ2-7; D possibly corresponds to TRBD1 (6 bases). The germline gives CDR1 LGHDT, CDR2 YNNKEL (reference sequence). V gave up 4 bases and J gave up 3 bases, with 10 bases separating them. The CDR3 totals 13 residues. CDR3 in amino acids: CASSPGHFYEQYF. As DNA, the CDR3 is TGTGCCAGCAGCCCGGGACATTTCTACGAGCAGTACTTC.

J is TRBJ2-7 and V is TRBV6-6; D not certain. Deletions cut 5 bases from V and 6 bases from J, with 14 bases between. Germline CDR1 and CDR2: MNHNY and SVGAGI (reference sequence). CDR3 length: 13 residues. CDR3 nucleotide sequence: TGTGCCAGCAGTACGCCCCTTACGGCCGAGCAGTACTTC. This encodes CASSTPLTAEQYF.

The chain employs TRBV4-1 and TRBJ1-5; 8 bases agree with TRBD1. This CDR3 spans 14 amino acids. J was trimmed by 4 bases and V by 1 base; bases with no gene match: 0. Germline CDR1 and CDR2: MGHRA and YSYEKL. The CDR3 here is CASSQGQGNQPQHF. DNA of the CDR3: TGCGCCAGCAGCCAAGGACAGGGGAATCAGCCCCAGCATTTT.

The chain employs TRBV6-5 and TRBJ1-5; D might be TRBD1 (6 bases). V lost 4 bases and J lost 9, with 19 bases in between. The CDR3 runs to 15 residues. Per the germline V gene, CDR1 is MNHEY and CDR2 is SVGAGI. CDR3 amino acids: CASSFGQPSKSPQHF. The CDR3, as DNA: TGTGCCAGCAGTTTTGGACAGCCGTCCAAGTCGCCCCAGCATTTT.

The table lists this clonotype with a few counts. V is TRBV5-5 and J is TRBJ1-2, with D tentatively TRBD1 (5 bases). This CDR3 has 16 residues. Between the trimmed V and J ends, which lost 0 bases and 0 bases, there was a span of 12 bases. Germline-derived CDR1 and CDR2 are SGHKS and YYEKEE (reference sequence). Written as DNA, the CDR3 is TGTGCCAGCAGCTTGGAGGCAGCCAGGGCTAACTATGGCTACACCTTC. It translates to CASSLEAARANYGYTF.

This clonotype was observed at least ten times. V is TRBV10-2 and J is TRBJ1-1; no clear D. V gave up 3 bases and J gave up 8 bases, with 16 bases separating them. The CDR3 covers 14 residues. The germline V gene encodes CDR1 WSHSY and CDR2 SAAADI. The DNA for the CDR3 is TGCGCCAGCAGTGAATCAGAGGTATCCCGAGAAGCTTTCTTT. The encoded protein is CASSESEVSREAFF.

This clonotype was counted at least ten times. The gene calls are TRBV6-2 or TRBV6-3 and TRBJ2-1; no firm D call. V was cut by 7 bases and J by 8 bases, with 18 bases left in between. Germline CDR1 MNHEY, CDR2 SVGEGT. The CDR3 sequence is 14 residues long. The CDR3 sequence: CASTTPWGRDEQFF. CDR3 DNA sequence: TGTGCCAGCACCACCCCCTGGGGTCGGGATGAGCAGTTCTTC.

This clonotype has ten or more counts. V usage is TRBV5-6 and J usage is TRBJ2-1, with 7 bases that match TRBD2. With V trimmed by 4 bases and J by 3 bases, 7 bases remained unmatched. This CDR3 region has 15 residues. CDR1 and CDR2 from the germline V gene are SGHDT and YYEEEE. The DNA of the CDR3 is TGTGCCAGCAGCAAAAGCGGGACCTACTACAATGAGCAGTTCTTC. Protein sequence: CASSKSGTYYNEQFF.